This T cell receptor beta chain was captured in a study of CD8 T cells in ankylosing spondylitis (dated by TCRdb to between 2016 and 2019). For the study in its entirety: The study set out to find disease-linked TCR variants by profiling T cell receptor beta repertoires in ankylosing spondylitis patients and healthy donors. The full study cohort comprised some 27 ankylosing spondylitis patients and approximately 100 healthy donors. Peripheral blood was sampled, and synovial fluid was also collected from ankylosing spondylitis patients. Broader findings and caveats from the paper: Some motif variants were previously reported in synovial fluid and blood of reactive arthritis patients, suggesting common disease-initiation mechanisms. According to the report, matched synovial fluid samples from ankylosing spondylitis patients were significantly enriched for the disease-linked clones. The disease-linked clones showed a CD8+ phenotype and occurred at relatively low frequencies in peripheral blood. Blood from ankylosing spondylitis patients appeared to be characterized by a TCR beta motif made up of several highly homologous amino acid variants.

This clonotype occurred many times. What antigen it recognizes has not been identified. No clone much larger than this one lies a single base away; base qualities are absent. V ends up 4 bases short and J 2 bases short, with an unmatched junction base count of 20. Taken from cysteine to phenylalanine, the CDR3 has 19 residues. Only the CDR3 part of the read is kept: 57 bases, read in frame from the first base. CDR1 and CDR2, per the germline V gene, are SGHRS and YFSETQ. The listed sequencing device is Illumina HiSeq 2500. Quantitative 5'-RACE with molecular barcodes was the method used to prepare the TCR beta libraries. The paper's processing steps were these. A new computational method, built on a probabilistic model of VDJ rearrangement, was used to identify disease-linked TCR variants. TCRdb reran the public reads through fastp at Q25 and MiXCR, keeping productive beta chains. Rows merge per CDR3 protein into single entries with the most common DNA and genes. The V and J calls, along with clone size, are taken from TCRdb and not from the paper's own processing. Here the sample has around 220,000 distinct CDR3 sequences; roughly a tenth occur a single time. Approximately 20% of the sample lies in the top ten.

The receptor's source is a male donor with ankylosing spondylitis or in good health (not recorded which). Sequenced input: blood, either unsorted or a sorted T cell fraction (not recorded which). The chain is made from TRBV5-1 and TRBJ2-7, with 8 central nucleotides matching TRBD2. This receptor carries the CDR3 CASSMWRGVSGTVTYEQYF. Read as DNA, the sequence is TGCGCCAGCAGCATGTGGCGGGGGGTCTCGGGAACGGTCACCTACGAGCAGTACTTC.